The clone carrying this T cell receptor beta chain was picked up a small number of times. The CDR3 consists of 12 residues. V was pared by 9 bases and J by 3 bases, with 1 base of the junction left unmatched. From germline, CDR1 is ENHRY and CDR2 SYGVKD. This entry belongs to a study of technical replicates of blood from several donors. The protocol was immunoSEQ multiplex PCR, while the TCRdb copy is restricted to in-frame clones and leaves out a portion. In the table there are approximately 95,000 clones, about 95% of which are singletons. The specimen sequenced was T cells isolated from PBMCs. The rearrangement links TRBV10-3 to TRBJ2-1, with 8 nucleotides matching TRBD2. The TCR originated in a human donor in good health. The CDR3 nucleotides are TGTGCCATACTAGCGGACTACAATGAGCAGTTCTTC. Its protein is CAILADYNEQFF.